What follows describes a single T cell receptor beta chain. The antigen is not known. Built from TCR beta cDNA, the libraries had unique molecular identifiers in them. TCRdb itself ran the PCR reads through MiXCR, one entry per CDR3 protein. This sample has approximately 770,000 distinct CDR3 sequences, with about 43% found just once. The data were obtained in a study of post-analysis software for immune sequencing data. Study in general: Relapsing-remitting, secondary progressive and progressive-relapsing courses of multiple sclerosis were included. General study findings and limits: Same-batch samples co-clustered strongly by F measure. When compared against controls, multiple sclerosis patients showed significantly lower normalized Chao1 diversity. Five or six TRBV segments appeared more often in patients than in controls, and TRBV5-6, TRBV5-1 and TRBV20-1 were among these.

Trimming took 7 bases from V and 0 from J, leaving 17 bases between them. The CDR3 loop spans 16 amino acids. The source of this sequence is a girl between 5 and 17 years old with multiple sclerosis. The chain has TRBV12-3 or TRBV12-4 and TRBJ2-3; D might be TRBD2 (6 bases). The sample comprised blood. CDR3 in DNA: TGTGCCAGCACCCCGGGACTTTTATCTAGCACAGATACGCAGTATTTT. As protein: CASTPGLLSSTDTQYF.